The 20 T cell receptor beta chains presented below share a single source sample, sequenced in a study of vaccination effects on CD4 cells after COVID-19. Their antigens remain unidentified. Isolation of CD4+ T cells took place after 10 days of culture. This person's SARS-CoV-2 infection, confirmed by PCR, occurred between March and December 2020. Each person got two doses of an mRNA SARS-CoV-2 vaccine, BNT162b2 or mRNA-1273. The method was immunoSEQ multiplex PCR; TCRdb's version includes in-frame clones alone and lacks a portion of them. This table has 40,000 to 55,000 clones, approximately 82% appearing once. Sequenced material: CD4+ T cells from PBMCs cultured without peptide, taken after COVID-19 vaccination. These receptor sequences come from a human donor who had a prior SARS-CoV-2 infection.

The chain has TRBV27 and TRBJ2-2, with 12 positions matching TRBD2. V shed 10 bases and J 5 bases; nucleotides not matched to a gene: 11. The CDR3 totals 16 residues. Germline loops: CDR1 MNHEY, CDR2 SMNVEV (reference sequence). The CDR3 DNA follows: TGTGCCACCAAGGCTCTAGCGGGAGGGATGACCGGGGAGCTGTTTTTT. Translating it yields CATKALAGGMTGELFF.

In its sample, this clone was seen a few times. The CDR3 DNA is TGTGCCAGCAGCTTAGCTCCAATACCGAACACTGAAGCTTTCTTT. Its protein is CASSLAPIPNTEAFF. This chain uses TRBV7-2 with TRBJ1-1; D not resolved. The length of the CDR3 is 15 residues. V was shortened by 0 bases and J by 1 base, with 9 bases between the two germline ends. CDR1 and CDR2 (germline): SGHTA, FQGNSA.

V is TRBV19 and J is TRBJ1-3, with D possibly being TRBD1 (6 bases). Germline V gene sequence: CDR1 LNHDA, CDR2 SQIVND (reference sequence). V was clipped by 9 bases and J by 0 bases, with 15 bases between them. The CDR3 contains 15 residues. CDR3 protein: CASATEQGSGNTIYF. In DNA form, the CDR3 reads TGTGCCAGCGCCACTGAACAGGGCTCTGGAAACACCATATATTTT. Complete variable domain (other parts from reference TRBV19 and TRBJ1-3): DGGITQSPKYLFRKEGQNVTLSCEQNLNHDAMYWYRQDPGQGLRLIYYSQIVNDFQKGDIAEGYSVSREKKESFPLTVTSAQKNPTAFYLCASATEQGSGNTIYFGEGSWLTVV.

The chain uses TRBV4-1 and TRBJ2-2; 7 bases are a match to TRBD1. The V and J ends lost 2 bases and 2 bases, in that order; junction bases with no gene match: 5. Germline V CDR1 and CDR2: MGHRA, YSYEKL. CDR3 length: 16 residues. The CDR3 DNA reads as TGCGCCAGCAGCCAATACAGGGGCGTTAACACCGGGGAGCTGTTTTTT. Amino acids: CASSQYRGVNTGELFF.

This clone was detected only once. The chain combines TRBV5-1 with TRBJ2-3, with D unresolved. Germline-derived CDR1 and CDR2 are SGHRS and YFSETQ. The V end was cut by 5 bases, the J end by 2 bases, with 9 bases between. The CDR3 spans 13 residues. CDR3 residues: CASRPDPTDTQYF. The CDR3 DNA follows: TGCGCCAGCAGACCGGACCCCACAGATACGCAGTATTTT.

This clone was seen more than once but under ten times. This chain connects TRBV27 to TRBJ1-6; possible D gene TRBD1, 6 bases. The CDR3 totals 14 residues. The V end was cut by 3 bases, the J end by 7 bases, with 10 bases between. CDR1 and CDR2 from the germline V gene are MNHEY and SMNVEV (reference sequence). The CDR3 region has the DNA TGTGCCAGCAGTTTTAGGGACAAGAATTCACCCCTCCACTTT. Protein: CASSFRDKNSPLHF.

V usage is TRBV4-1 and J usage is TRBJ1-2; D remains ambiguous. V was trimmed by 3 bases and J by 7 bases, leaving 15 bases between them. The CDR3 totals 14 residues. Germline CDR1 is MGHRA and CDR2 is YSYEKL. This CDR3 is CASSQTSGMGGYTF. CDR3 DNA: TGCGCCAGCAGCCAGACTTCGGGGATGGGTGGCTACACCTTC.

The CDR3 sequence is CASSLYSSNQPQHF. The CDR3 bases are TGTGCCAGCAGCCTATACAGTAGCAATCAGCCCCAGCATTTT. The V and J genes are TRBV3-1 (or the pseudogene TRBV3-2) and TRBJ1-5; D is ambiguous. V lost 4 bases and J lost 0, with 7 bases in between. Germline V gene sequence: CDR1 LGHDT, CDR2 YNNKEL (reference sequence). The CDR3 consists of 14 residues.

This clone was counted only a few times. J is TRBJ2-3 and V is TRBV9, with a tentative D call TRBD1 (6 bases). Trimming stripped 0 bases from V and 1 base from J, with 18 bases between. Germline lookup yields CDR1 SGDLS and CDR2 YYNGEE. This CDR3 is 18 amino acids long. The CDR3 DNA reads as TGTGCCAGCAGCGTAGGACGGAACAGGGTCAGCGGCACAGATACGCAGTATTTT. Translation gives CASSVGRNRVSGTDTQYF.

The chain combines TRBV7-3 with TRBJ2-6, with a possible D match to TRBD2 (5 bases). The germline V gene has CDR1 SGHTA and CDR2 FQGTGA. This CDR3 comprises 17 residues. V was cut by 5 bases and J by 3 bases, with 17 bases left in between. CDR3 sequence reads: CASSPRGRVYGANVLTF. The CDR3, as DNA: TGTGCCAGCAGCCCCCGCGGGCGGGTGTATGGGGCCAACGTCCTGACTTTC.

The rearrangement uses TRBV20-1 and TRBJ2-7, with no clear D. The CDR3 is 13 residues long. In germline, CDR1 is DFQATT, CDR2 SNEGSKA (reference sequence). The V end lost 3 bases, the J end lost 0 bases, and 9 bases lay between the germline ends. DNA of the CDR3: TGCAGTGCTAGTCGGCCCCGCTCCTACGAGCAGTACTTC. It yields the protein CSASRPRSYEQYF.

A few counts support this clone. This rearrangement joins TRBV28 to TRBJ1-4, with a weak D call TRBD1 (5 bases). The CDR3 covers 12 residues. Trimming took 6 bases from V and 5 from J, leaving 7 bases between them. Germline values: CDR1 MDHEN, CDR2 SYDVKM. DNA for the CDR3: TGTGCCAGCAGCGAGGGGAATGAAAAACTGTTTTTT. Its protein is CASSEGNEKLFF.

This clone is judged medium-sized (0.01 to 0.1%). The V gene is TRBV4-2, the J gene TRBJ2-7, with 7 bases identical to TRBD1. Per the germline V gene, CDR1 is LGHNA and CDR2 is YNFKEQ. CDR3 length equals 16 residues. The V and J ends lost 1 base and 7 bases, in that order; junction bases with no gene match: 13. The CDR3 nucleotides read TGTGCCAGCAGCCAAGGCCCGGGACAGAGTACGTGGGAGCAGTACTTC. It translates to CASSQGPGQSTWEQYF.

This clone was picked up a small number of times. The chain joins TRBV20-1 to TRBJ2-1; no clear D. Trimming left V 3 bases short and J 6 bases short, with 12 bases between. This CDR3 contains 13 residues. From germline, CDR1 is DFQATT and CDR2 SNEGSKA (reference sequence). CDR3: CSASRGLGNEQFF. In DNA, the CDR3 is TGCAGTGCTAGTCGCGGTCTCGGCAATGAGCAGTTCTTC.

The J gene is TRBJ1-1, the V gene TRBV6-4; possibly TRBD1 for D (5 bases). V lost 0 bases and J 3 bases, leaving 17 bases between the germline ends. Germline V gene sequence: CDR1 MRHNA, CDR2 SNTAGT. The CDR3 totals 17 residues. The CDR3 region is CASSDSGGAMEDTEAFF. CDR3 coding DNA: TGTGCCAGCAGTGACTCGGGTGGGGCGATGGAAGACACTGAAGCTTTCTTT.

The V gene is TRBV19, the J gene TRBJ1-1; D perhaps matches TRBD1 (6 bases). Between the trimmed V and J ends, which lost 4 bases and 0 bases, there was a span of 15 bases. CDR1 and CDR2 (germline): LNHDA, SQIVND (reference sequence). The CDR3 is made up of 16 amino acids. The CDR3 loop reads CASSKFVGGLNTEAFF. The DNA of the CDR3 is TGTGCCAGTAGTAAGTTCGTAGGGGGACTGAACACTGAAGCTTTCTTT.

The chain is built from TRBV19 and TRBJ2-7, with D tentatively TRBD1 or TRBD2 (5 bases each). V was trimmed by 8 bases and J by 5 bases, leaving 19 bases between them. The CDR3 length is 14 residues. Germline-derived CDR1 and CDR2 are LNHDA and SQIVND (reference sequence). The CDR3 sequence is CASSRGPGWDEQYF. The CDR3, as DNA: TGTGCCAGTTCGAGGGGCCCTGGGTGGGACGAGCAGTACTTC.

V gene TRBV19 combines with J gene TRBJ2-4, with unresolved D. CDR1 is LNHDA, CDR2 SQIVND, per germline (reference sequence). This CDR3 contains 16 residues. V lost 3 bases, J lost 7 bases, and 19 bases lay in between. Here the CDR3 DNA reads TGTGCCAGTAGTATGGGAATGATTTGGGGTGGGAACATTCAGTACTTC. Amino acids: CASSMGMIWGGNIQYF.

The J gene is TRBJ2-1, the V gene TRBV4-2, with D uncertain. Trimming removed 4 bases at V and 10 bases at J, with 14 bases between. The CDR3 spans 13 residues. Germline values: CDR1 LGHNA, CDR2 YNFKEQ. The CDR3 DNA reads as TGTGCCAGCAGCCTGTTAGGAGAGAACGAGCAGTTCTTC. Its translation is CASSLLGENEQFF.

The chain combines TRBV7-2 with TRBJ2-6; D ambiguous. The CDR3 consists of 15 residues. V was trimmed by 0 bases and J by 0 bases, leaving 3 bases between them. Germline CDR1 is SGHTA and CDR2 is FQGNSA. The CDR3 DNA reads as TGTGCCAGCAGCTTAGCGGTCTCTGGGGCCAACGTCCTGACTTTC. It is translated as CASSLAVSGANVLTF.